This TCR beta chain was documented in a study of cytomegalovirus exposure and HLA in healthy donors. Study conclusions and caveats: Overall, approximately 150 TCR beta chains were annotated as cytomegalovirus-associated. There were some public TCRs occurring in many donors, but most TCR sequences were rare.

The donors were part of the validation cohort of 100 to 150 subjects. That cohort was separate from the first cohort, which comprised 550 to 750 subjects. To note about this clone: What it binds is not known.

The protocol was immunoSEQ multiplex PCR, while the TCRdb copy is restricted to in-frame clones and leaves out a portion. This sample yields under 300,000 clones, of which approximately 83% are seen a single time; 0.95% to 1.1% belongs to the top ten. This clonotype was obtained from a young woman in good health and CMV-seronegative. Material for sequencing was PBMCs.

The DNA for the CDR3 is TGTGCCAGCAGTTTACGGGGGAGGGGCTACGAGCAGTACTTC. It encodes CASSLRGRGYEQYF. The J gene is TRBJ2-7, the V gene TRBV27; 7 positions agree with TRBD2. This CDR3 region has 14 residues. J gave up 3 bases and V 2 bases, and 4 bases lay outside the gene matches. CDR1 is MNHEY, CDR2 SMNVEV, per germline (reference sequence).